The T cell receptor (beta chain) described here comes from a study of identical twins. TCRdb reprocessed the 5' RACE reads via MiXCR and lists one record per CDR3 protein. The sample comprises 1.5 million to 2 million distinct CDR3 sequences, around 29% of which are singletons, and approximately 0.25% rests with the top ten. This clonotype occurred many times. The CDR3 is 19 amino acids. V shed 0 bases and J 0 bases; nucleotides not matched to a gene: 9. CDR1 is MGHRA and CDR2 is YSYEKL in the germline V gene. The source of this sequence is a newborn girl in good health. The chain recombines TRBV4-1 with TRBJ2-1, with 9 bases aligning to TRBD2. Sequenced: cord blood. The CDR3 nucleotides read TGCGCCAGCAGCCAAGAGTTCCGACTAGCGGCCTTCTCCTACAATGAGCAGTTCTTC. This sequence encodes CASSQEFRLAAFSYNEQFF.